The 26 T cell receptor beta chains below were found in one sample sequenced in a study of OX40 agonist ivuxolimab in advanced cancers. This table comes from immunoSEQ multiplex PCR, and its TCRdb copy is limited to in-frame clones, with some not included. The data show about 94,000 clones, with about 93% seen just once and around 0.76% held by the top ten. Here the sequenced sample was CD4+ or CD8+ T cells sorted from blood, taken in a trial of the OX40 agonist ivuxolimab. These receptor sequences come from an adult with an advanced solid tumor such as melanoma, head and neck, liver or kidney cancer.

The chain joins TRBV7-9 to TRBJ2-7, with TRBD1 identical over 9 bases. The J segment lost 2 bases and the V segment lost 6 bases, leaving 5 bases of the junction unmatched. The length of the CDR3 is 14 residues. Germline CDR1 reads SEHNR; CDR2 reads FQNEAQ (reference sequence). The DNA for the CDR3 is TGTGCCAGCAGTTCAAACAGGGGGCCCTACGAGCAGTACTTC. This codes for CASSSNRGPYEQYF.

This sequence joins TRBV18 and TRBJ2-3; possible D gene TRBD1, 6 bases. The CDR3 is 17 amino acids. CDR1 is KGHSH and CDR2 is LQKENI in the germline V gene. Deletions cut 0 bases from V and 4 bases from J, with 17 bases between. The chain's CDR3 is CASSPPRGTGPSDTQYF. DNA of the CDR3: TGTGCCAGCTCACCACCAAGGGGGACGGGTCCGTCAGATACGCAGTATTTT.

This chain uses TRBV5-6 with TRBJ1-1; D gene ambiguous. The CDR3 runs 14 residues. The V gene's germline CDR1 is SGHDT and CDR2 YYEEEE. Trimming took off 1 base at V and 2 bases at J, with 9 bases between the two ends. CDR3: CASSLSGRNTEAFF. CDR3 bases: TGTGCCAGCAGCTTGTCCGGACGAAACACTGAAGCTTTCTTT.

The rearrangement joins TRBV5-1 to TRBJ1-1, with D unclear. Deletions cut 1 base from V and 0 bases from J, with 10 bases between. This CDR3 spans 15 amino acids. The germline CDR1 and CDR2 sequences are SGHRS and YFSETQ. CDR3 DNA sequence: TGCGCCAGCAGCTTGTCCGCCGGGATGAACACTGAAGCTTTCTTT. Amino acids: CASSLSAGMNTEAFF.

The V gene is TRBV5-4, the J gene TRBJ2-7, with 14 positions matching TRBD2. The CDR3 runs to 19 residues. From germline, CDR1 is SGHNT and CDR2 YYREEE (reference sequence). The trim removed 4 bases at V and 3 bases at J, leaving 15 bases unmatched. The CDR3 DNA reads as TGTGCCAGCAGCCCGGGGACTAGCGGGAGATGGGGGTTCTACTACGAGCAGTACTTC. Amino acids: CASSPGTSGRWGFYYEQYF.

This clone was counted a single time. The chain recombines TRBV7-2 with TRBJ2-7; 7 positions match TRBD2. Germline trimming cut 1 base from V and 6 bases from J; bases unmatched to any gene: 6. This CDR3 has 14 amino acids. Germline CDR1 SGHTA, CDR2 FQGNSA. CDR3 loop: CASSLVMLAVEQYF. The CDR3 nucleotides read TGTGCCAGCAGCTTAGTCATGCTAGCGGTCGAGCAGTACTTC. The whole variable domain, filled in from reference TRBV7-2 and TRBJ2-7, reads GAGVSQSPSNKVTEKGKDVELRCDPISGHTALYWYRQSLGQGLEFLIYFQGNSAPDKSGLPSDRFSAERTGGSVSTLTIQRTQQEDSAVYLCASSLVMLAVEQYFGPGTRLTVT.

The V call is TRBV7-2, the J call TRBJ2-3; 13 nucleotides line up with TRBD2. The CDR3 totals 18 residues. Germline loops: CDR1 SGHTA, CDR2 FQGNSA. The J segment lost 1 base and the V segment lost 5 bases, leaving 9 bases of the junction unmatched. The CDR3, as DNA: TGTGCCAGCAGCCTCCTCGGACTAGCGGGAGTGGGCACAGATACGCAGTATTTT. Its protein is CASSLLGLAGVGTDTQYF.

This clone was counted a few times. The chain combines TRBV6-5 with TRBJ2-5; 10 bases agree with TRBD2. Per germline, CDR1 MNHEY and CDR2 SVGAGI. The V gene end was trimmed by 3 bases and the J gene end by 5 bases; junction bases not matched to a gene: 6. This CDR3 is built from 15 residues. For the CDR3, the DNA is TGTGCCAGCAGTTATTCCGGGACTAGCGAGGAGACCCAGTACTTC. Translation gives CASSYSGTSEETQYF.

The genes are TRBV30 and TRBJ2-2; D is undetermined. Germline V gene lookup returns CDR1 GTSNPN and CDR2 SVGIG (reference sequence). Trimming shortened V by 2 bases and J by 2 bases, and 6 bases separated the two germline ends. The CDR3 has 13 amino acids. The CDR3 nucleotides are TGTGCCTGGAGTCCTTACAACACCGGGGAGCTGTTTTTT. It codes for CAWSPYNTGELFF.

The genes are TRBV28 and TRBJ2-7, with TRBD1 identical over 9 bases. Germline CDR1 is MDHEN and CDR2 is SYDVKM. V was clipped by 7 bases and J by 3 bases; unmatched bases: 4. The CDR3 contains 13 residues. Written as DNA, the CDR3 is TGTGCCAGCACTCCGGGACAGGGCTACGAGCAGTACTTC. Amino acids: CASTPGQGYEQYF.

The chain recombines TRBV5-6 with TRBJ2-4; TRBD1 agrees at 8 bases. The germline V gene has CDR1 SGHDT and CDR2 YYEEEE. The CDR3 consists of 14 residues. V dropped 3 bases and J dropped 7; count of bases not matched to a gene: 6. CDR3 nucleotides: TGTGCCAGCAGCTCACGGACAGGGTATAACATTCAGTACTTC. It translates to CASSSRTGYNIQYF.

This clone was found once. The chain joins TRBV9 to TRBJ2-7, with D unclear. The CDR3 runs 17 residues. Germline V gives CDR1 SGDLS, CDR2 YYNGEE. Trimming left V 7 bases short and J 3 bases short, with 26 bases between. In nucleotides, the CDR3 is TGTGCCAGCTCCCCCCCCCGACTCCTTCGGGTTAGCTACGAGCAGTACTTC. It yields the protein CASSPPRLLRVSYEQYF.

The gene calls are TRBV6-5 and TRBJ2-2; 10 nucleotides match TRBD2. The CDR3 runs 14 residues. After removal of 6 bases from V and 5 bases from J, the junction contained 3 bases not matched to a gene. In germline, CDR1 is MNHEY, CDR2 SVGAGI. The CDR3 nucleotides read TGTGCCAGCAGATCTAGCGGGGGAACCGGGGAGCTGTTTTTT. It translates to CASRSSGGTGELFF.

The chain recombines TRBV5-6 with TRBJ1-1; 8 nucleotides match TRBD1. CDR1 and CDR2 from the germline V gene are SGHDT and YYEEEE. The junction had 17 bases not matched to a gene; V was cut back by 4 bases and J by 6 bases. The CDR3 contains 17 residues. CDR3 sequence (DNA): TGTGCCAGCAGCACGGAACTTAGGACAGGGCTGGAGGCTGAAGCTTTCTTT. Amino acids: CASSTELRTGLEAEAFF.

The chain has TRBV12-5 and TRBJ1-2, with TRBD1 matching over 9 bases. The CDR3 length is 13 residues. Germline V lookup: CDR1 LGHNT, CDR2 FRNRAP. V was clipped by 1 base and J by 8 bases; unmatched bases: 2. CDR3 loop: CASGLGTGDGYTF. The CDR3 DNA follows: TGTGCTAGTGGTTTGGGGACAGGGGACGGCTACACCTTC.

V usage is TRBV19 and J usage is TRBJ2-3; D not resolved. V lost 3 bases and J 0 bases, leaving 10 bases between the germline ends. CDR1 and CDR2 from the germline V gene are LNHDA and SQIVND (reference sequence). This CDR3 contains 15 residues. CDR3 nucleotides: TGTGCCAGTAGTATTTCGGGCGGAAGCACAGATACGCAGTATTTT. This sequence encodes CASSISGGSTDTQYF.

The chain uses TRBV7-3 and TRBJ2-2; 14 bases fit TRBD2. This CDR3 is 21 amino acids long. From germline, CDR1 is SGHTA and CDR2 FQGTGA. V shed 5 bases and J 2 bases; nucleotides not matched to a gene: 16. DNA of the CDR3: TGTGCCAGCAGCCCCAGGGGACTAGCGGGAGTTCAATACCAAAACACCGGGGAGCTGTTTTTT. Translation: CASSPRGLAGVQYQNTGELFF.

The chain couples TRBV7-2 to TRBJ2-1, with 8 bases lining up with TRBD2. The J segment lost 0 bases and the V segment lost 5 bases, leaving 3 bases of the junction unmatched. The CDR3 contains 15 residues. Germline CDR1 is SGHTA and CDR2 is FQGNSA. The CDR3 loop reads CASSQSGSSYNEQFF. In DNA, the CDR3 is TGTGCCAGCAGCCAAAGCGGGAGCTCCTACAATGAGCAGTTCTTC. Looking up the rest from reference TRBV7-2 and TRBJ2-1 gives the full variable domain: GAGVSQSPSNKVTEKGKDVELRCDPISGHTALYWYRQSLGQGLEFLIYFQGNSAPDKSGLPSDRFSAERTGGSVSTLTIQRTQQEDSAVYLCASSQSGSSYNEQFFGPGTRLTVL.

This chain joins TRBV19 and TRBJ2-1; weak D call: TRBD2 (6 bases). This CDR3 comprises 15 residues. CDR1 LNHDA and CDR2 SQIVND come from the germline V gene (reference sequence). V was trimmed by 9 bases and J by 0 bases, leaving 15 bases between them. The CDR3 sequence is CASQLGGLSYNEQFF. The CDR3 coding sequence is TGTGCCAGCCAATTGGGAGGCCTCTCCTACAATGAGCAGTTCTTC.

The chain's CDR3 is CASSLAPDIKAFF. The CDR3 DNA reads TGTGCCAGCAGCCTGGCCCCGGACATAAAAGCTTTCTTT. The V call is TRBV28, the J call TRBJ1-1; D may be TRBD1 (5 bases). This CDR3 contains 13 residues. Germline CDR1 MDHEN, CDR2 SYDVKM. Trimming pared 6 bases from V and 9 bases from J, leaving 17 bases between.

This rearrangement joins TRBV9 to TRBJ2-3; 8 bases fit TRBD1. The CDR3 consists of 18 residues. Germline V gives CDR1 SGDLS, CDR2 YYNGEE. The J segment lost 2 bases and the V segment lost 1 base, leaving 12 bases of the junction unmatched. This chain's CDR3 is CASSVRQGSTASTDTQYF. The CDR3 bases are TGTGCCAGCAGCGTACGACAGGGGTCAACCGCCTCCACAGATACGCAGTATTTT.

The chain uses TRBV4-3 and TRBJ2-7; maybe TRBD2 (6 bases). V was trimmed by 1 base and J by 2 bases, leaving 12 bases between them. The CDR3 contains 15 residues. Germline CDR1 reads LGHNA; CDR2 reads YSLEER. CDR3 residues: CASSQGGARTYEQYF. The CDR3 nucleotides read TGCGCCAGCAGCCAAGGCGGGGCGCGGACCTACGAGCAGTACTTC.

This sequence joins TRBV18 and TRBJ2-3, with 11 bases fitting TRBD2. The CDR3 is 17 residues long. Trimming at V came to 4 bases and at J to 0 bases, leaving 6 bases not matched to a gene. The germline gives CDR1 KGHSH, CDR2 LQKENI. The CDR3 loop reads CASSLASGRTSTDTQYF. CDR3 sequence (DNA): TGTGCCAGCTCACTGGCTAGCGGGAGGACTAGCACAGATACGCAGTATTTT.

The V call is TRBV7-3, the J call TRBJ2-2; D could derive from TRBD1 or TRBD2 (5 bases each). Germline V gene lookup returns CDR1 SGHTA and CDR2 FQGTGA. The germline V and J ends were trimmed by 8 bases and 0 bases, with 7 bases remaining between them. The CDR3 has 13 residues. CDR3 protein: CASGTPNTGELFF. The CDR3 DNA is TGTGCCAGCGGGACCCCGAACACCGGGGAGCTGTTTTTT.

The chain has TRBV9 and TRBJ2-2; D is unclear. V was shortened by 7 bases and J by 1 base, with 8 bases between the two germline ends. The CDR3 covers 13 residues. Germline V gene data show CDR1 as SGDLS and CDR2 as YYNGEE. CDR3 nucleotides: TGTGCCAGCGGTTCAGGGAACACCGGGGAGCTGTTTTTT. Its protein product is CASGSGNTGELFF. The entire variable domain, with the rest obtained from reference TRBV9 and TRBJ2-2, is as follows: DSGVTQTPKHLITATGQRVTLRCSPRSGDLSVYWYQQSLDQGLQFLIQYYNGEERAKGNILERFSAQQFPDLHSELNLSSLELGDSALYFCASGSGNTGELFFGEGSRLTVL.

This clone was seen just once. This chain uses TRBV7-2 with TRBJ2-2; no reliable D call. V was clipped by 4 bases and J by 4 bases, with 7 bases between them. The germline gives CDR1 SGHTA, CDR2 FQGNSA. This CDR3 comprises 13 residues. CDR3 DNA: TGTGCCAGCAGCTACCGTCCCACCGGGGAGCTGTTTTTT. Its protein product is CASSYRPTGELFF.